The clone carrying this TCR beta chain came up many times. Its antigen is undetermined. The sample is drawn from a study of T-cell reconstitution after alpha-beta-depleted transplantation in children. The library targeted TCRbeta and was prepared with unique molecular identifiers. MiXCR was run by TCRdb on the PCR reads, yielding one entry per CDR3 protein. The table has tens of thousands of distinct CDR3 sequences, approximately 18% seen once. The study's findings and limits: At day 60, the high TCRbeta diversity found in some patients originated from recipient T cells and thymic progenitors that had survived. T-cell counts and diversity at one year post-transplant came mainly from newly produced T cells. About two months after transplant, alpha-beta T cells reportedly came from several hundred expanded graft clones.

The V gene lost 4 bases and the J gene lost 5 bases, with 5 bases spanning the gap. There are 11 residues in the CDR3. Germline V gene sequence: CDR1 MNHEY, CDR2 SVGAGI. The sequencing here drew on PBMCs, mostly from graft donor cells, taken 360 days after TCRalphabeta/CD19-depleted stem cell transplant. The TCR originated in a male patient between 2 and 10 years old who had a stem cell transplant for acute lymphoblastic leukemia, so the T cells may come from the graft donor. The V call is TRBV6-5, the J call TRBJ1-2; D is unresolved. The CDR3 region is CASSSYYGYTF. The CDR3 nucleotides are TGTGCCAGCAGTTCCTATTATGGCTACACCTTC.